This is a list of T cell receptor beta chains from one sample in a study of early T cells in non-severe SARS-CoV-2 infection. One entry per CDR3 protein results from TCRdb running MiXCR on the 5' RACE reads. The table has under 65,000 distinct CDR3 sequences, about 11% seen once. Material for sequencing was whole blood. Receptors were obtained from an adult who was a healthcare worker with PCR-confirmed SARS-CoV-2 infection or an uninfected control (not recorded which). Both conserved end residues are part of each CDR3. Fields, in order: V gene, CDR3 protein.

TRBV12-3/TRBV12-4 | CASSSAGTDNSPLHF
TRBV29-1 | CSGGHAANYGYTF
TRBV19 | CASSIGSGRGNQPQHF
TRBV18 | CASSPRYSSGGQYNEQFF
TRBV5-1 | CASSLRDRSGEQYF
TRBV7-9 | CASSPRQGDQETQYF
TRBV6-2/TRBV6-3 | CASSLDRLENQPQHF
TRBV18 | CASSPSRGITNEKLFF
TRBV29-1 | CSADQQGTGELFF
TRBV29-1 | CSVVAGGGKKLFF
TRBV4-1 | CASSQERFYNEQFF
TRBV7-2 | CASTPVSGDGYTF
TRBV18 | CASSYAGDAEAFF
TRBV28 | CASSLGGRYNEQFF
TRBV30 | CAWSVLEGYGYTF
TRBV9 | CASSVDSRYTF
TRBV7-2 | CASSLVAGDRNEQFF
TRBV27 | CASSPSWGNYGYTF
TRBV7-3 | CASSPDWGTEAFF
TRBV7-9 | CASSSRVQSSSSYEQYF
TRBV29-1 | CSAQHRGRNTEAFF